This T cell receptor beta chain was retrieved from a study of shared clonotypes between healthy human individuals. Regarding the study as a whole: The naive CD4 repertoires of several donors were compared, and about 5% of clonotypes were shared.

Note on this clone: Its antigen is not identified.

Germline loops: CDR1 SGDLS, CDR2 YYNGEE. CDR3 length: 15 amino acids. V was cut by 0 bases and J by 2 bases, with 10 bases left in between. Naive CD8 populations comprised CD45RO-negative cells positively selected for CCR7, excluding terminally differentiated effector memory CD45RA+ cells. TCRdb keeps only in-frame clones here, not all; method: immunoSEQ multiplex PCR. The repertoire holds millions of clones, over 85% seen once, with 0.9% to 1.4% in the top ten. The chain recombines TRBV9 with TRBJ2-3; TRBD2 might be the D (6 bases). The TCR comes from a man aged 18 to 30 in good health. Specimen: naive CD8+ T cells sorted from blood. CDR3: CASSVAAGFTDTQYF. CDR3 DNA sequence: TGTGCCAGCAGCGTAGCAGCGGGCTTCACAGATACGCAGTATTTT.